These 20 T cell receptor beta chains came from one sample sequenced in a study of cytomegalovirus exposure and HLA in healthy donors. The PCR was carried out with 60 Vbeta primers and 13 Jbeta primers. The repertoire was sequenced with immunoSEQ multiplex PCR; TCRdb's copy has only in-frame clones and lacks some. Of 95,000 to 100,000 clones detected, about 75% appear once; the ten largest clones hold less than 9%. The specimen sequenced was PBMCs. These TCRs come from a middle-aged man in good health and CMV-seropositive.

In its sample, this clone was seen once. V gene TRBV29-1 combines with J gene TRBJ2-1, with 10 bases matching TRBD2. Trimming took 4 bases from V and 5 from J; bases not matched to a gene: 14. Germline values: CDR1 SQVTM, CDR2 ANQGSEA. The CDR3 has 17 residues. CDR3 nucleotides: TGCAGCGTTGCGGCTAGCGGGGGTTCCACTGTCAACAATGAGCAGTTCTTC. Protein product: CSVAASGGSTVNNEQFF.

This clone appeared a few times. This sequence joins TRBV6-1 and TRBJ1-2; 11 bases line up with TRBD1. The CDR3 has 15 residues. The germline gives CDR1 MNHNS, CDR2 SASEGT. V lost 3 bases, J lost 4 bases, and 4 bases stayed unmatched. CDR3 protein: CASSEGTGGGYGYTF. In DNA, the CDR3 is TGTGCCAGCAGTGAGGGGACAGGGGGAGGCTATGGCTACACCTTC.

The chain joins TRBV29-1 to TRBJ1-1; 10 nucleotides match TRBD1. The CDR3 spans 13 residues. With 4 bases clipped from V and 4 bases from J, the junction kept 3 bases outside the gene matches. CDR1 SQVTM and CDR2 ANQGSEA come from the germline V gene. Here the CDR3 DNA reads TGCAGCGTTGCCGGGACAGGGGTCACTGAAGCTTTCTTT. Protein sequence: CSVAGTGVTEAFF.

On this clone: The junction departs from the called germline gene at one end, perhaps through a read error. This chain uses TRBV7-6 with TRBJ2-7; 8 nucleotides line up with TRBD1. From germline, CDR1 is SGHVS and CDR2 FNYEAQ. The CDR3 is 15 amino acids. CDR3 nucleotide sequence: TGTGCCAGCAGCTTAGTGCAGGGGGCGTCCCACGAGCAGTGCTTC. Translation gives CASSLVQGASHEQCF.

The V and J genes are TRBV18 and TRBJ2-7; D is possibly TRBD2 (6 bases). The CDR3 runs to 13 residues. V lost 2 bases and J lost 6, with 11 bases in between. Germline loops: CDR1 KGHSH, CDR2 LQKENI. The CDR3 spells CASSPTEGSEQYF. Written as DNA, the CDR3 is TGTGCCAGCTCACCAACGGAGGGTTCCGAGCAGTACTTC.

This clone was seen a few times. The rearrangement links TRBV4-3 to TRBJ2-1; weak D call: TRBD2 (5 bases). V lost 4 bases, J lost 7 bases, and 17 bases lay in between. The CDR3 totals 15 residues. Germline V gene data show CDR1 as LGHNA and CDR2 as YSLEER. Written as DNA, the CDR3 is TGCGCCAGCAGCCCCTCCCCCGGACTTTTGAATGAGCAGTTCTTC. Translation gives CASSPSPGLLNEQFF.

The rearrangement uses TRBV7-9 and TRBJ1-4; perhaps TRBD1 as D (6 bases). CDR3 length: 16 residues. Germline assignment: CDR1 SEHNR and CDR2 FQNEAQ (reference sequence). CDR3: CAIGAGDGATNEKLFF. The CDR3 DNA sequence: TGTGCTATTGGGGCAGGGGATGGAGCAACTAATGAAAAACTGTTTTTT.

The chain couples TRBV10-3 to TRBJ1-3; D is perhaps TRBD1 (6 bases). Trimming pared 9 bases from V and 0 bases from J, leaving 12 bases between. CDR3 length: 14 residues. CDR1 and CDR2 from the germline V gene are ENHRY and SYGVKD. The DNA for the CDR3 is TGTGCCATGGGGGGGGCAGTCTCTGGAAACACCATATATTTT. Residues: CAMGGAVSGNTIYF.

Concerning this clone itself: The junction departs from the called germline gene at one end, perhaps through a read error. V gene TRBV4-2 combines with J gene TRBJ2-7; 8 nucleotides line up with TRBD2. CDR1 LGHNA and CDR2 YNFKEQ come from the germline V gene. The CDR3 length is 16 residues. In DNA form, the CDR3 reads TGTGCCAGCAACCAAGACGGAGCGGGGGCTTCCTACGAGCAGTACTTC. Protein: CASNQDGAGASYEQYF.

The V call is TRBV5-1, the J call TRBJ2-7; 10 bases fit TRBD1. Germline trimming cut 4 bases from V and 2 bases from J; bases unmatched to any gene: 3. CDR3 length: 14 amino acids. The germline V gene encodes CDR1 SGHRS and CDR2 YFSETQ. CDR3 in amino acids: CASSIGQGAYEQYF. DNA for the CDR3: TGCGCCAGCAGCATCGGACAGGGGGCCTACGAGCAGTACTTC.

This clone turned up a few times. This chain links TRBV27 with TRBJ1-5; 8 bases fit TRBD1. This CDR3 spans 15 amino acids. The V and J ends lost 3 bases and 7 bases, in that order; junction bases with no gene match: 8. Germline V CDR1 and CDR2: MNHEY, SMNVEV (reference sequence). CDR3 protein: CASSFEGRGQQPQHF. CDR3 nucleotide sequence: TGTGCCAGCAGTTTTGAGGGCAGGGGGCAGCAGCCCCAGCATTTT.

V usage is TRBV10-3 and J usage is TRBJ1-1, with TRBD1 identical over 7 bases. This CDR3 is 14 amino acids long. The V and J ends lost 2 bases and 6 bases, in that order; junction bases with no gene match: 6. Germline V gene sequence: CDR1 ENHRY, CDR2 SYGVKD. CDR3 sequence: CAISEPNRGAEAFF. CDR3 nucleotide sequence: TGTGCCATCAGTGAGCCTAACAGGGGCGCTGAAGCTTTCTTT.

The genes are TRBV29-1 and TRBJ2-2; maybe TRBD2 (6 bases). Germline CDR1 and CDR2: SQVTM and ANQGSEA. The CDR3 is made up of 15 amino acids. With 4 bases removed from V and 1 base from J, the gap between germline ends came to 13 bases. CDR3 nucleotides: TGCAGCGTTGTTGGGCGGGGCGAGAACACCGGGGAGCTGTTTTTT. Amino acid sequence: CSVVGRGENTGELFF.

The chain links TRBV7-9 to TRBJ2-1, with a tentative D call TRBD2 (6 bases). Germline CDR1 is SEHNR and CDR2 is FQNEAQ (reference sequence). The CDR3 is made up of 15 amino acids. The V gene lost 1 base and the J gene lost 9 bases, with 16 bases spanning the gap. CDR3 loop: CASSLGTGPEGEQFF. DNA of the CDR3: TGTGCCAGCAGCTTAGGTACGGGGCCGGAGGGTGAGCAGTTCTTC.

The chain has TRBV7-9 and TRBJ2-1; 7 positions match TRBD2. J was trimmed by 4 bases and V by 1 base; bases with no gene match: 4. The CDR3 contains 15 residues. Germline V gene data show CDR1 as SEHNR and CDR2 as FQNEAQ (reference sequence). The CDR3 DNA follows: TGTGCCAGCAGCTTAGGGGGAGGGTCATACAATGAGCAGTTCTTC. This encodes CASSLGGGSYNEQFF.

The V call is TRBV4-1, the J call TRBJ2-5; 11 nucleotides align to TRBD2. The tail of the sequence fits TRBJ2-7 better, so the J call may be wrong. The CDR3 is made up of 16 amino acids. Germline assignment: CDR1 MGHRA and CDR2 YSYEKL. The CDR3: CASSLLGTSGSYEQYF. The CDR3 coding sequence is TGCGCCAGCAGCCTCCTGGGGACTAGCGGATCCTACGAGCAGTACTTC.

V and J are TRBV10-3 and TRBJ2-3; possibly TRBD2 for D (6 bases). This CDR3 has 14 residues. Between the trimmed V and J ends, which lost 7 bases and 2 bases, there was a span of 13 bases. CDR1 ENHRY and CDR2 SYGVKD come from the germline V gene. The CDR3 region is CAITRGLSTDTQYF. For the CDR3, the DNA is TGTGCCATCACTCGGGGACTCTCCACAGATACGCAGTATTTT.

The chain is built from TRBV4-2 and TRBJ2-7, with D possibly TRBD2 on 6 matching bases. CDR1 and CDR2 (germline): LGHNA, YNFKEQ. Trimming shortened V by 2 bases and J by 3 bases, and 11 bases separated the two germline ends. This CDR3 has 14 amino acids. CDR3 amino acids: CASSQLSGFYEQYF. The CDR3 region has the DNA TGTGCCAGCAGCCAACTAAGCGGGTTCTACGAGCAGTACTTC.

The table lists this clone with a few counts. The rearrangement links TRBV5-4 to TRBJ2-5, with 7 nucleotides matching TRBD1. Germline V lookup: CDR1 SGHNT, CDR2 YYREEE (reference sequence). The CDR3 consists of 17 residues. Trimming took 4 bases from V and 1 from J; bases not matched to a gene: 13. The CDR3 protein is CASSDGLPDRSQETQYF. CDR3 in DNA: TGTGCCAGCAGCGACGGGCTCCCGGACAGGAGCCAAGAGACCCAGTACTTC.

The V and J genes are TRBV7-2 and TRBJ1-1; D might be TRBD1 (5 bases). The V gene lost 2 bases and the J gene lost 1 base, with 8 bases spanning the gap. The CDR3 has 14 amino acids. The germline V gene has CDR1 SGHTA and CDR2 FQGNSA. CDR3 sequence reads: CASSLQGSNTEAFF. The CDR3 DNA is TGTGCCAGCAGCTTACAGGGCTCGAACACTGAAGCTTTCTTT. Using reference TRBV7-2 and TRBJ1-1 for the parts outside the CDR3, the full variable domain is GAGVSQSPSNKVTEKGKDVELRCDPISGHTALYWYRQSLGQGLEFLIYFQGNSAPDKSGLPSDRFSAERTGGSVSTLTIQRTQQEDSAVYLCASSLQGSNTEAFFGQGTRLTVV.